The clone carrying this TCR beta chain was counted once. Its cognate antigen is unknown. Assay used: immunoSEQ multiplex PCR; TCRdb lists only in-frame clones, some missing. The sample carries some 40,000 clones, 60% to 85% recorded once. The sample belongs to a study of OX40 agonist ivuxolimab in advanced cancers. Overall study: Each patient was given ivuxolimab into a vein every 2 weeks, at 0.01 to 10 mg/kg. It was permissible to have had prior anti-PD-1, anti-PD-L1 or anti-CTLA-4 therapy, and around 40% had some.

General study results and limits: There were, on average, more expanded clones in CD8+ T cells than in CD4+.

The CDR3 length is 17 residues. The V gene lost 0 bases and the J gene lost 0 bases, with 12 bases spanning the gap. CDR1 is LNHNV, CDR2 YYDKDF, per germline (reference sequence). The source material was CD4+ or CD8+ T cells sorted from blood, sampled in a trial of the OX40 agonist ivuxolimab. This receptor was identified in an adult with an advanced solid tumor such as melanoma, head and neck, liver or kidney cancer. V and J are TRBV15 and TRBJ1-3; D is possibly TRBD1 (6 bases). The CDR3 DNA follows: TGTGCCACCAGCAGAGATTCGATGACAGGCTCTGGAAACACCATATATTTT. Translated: CATSRDSMTGSGNTIYF.